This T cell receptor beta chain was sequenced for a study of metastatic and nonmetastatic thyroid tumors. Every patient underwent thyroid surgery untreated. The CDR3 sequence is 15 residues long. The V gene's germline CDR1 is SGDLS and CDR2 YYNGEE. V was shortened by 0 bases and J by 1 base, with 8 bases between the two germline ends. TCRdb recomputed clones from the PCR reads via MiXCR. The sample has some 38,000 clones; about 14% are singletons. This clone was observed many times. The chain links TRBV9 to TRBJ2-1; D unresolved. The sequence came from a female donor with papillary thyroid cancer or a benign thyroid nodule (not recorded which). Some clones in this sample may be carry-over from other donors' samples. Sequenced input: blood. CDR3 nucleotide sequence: TGTGCCAGCAGCGTAGAGAGCCATTCCTACAATGAGCAGTTCTTC. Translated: CASSVESHSYNEQFF.